The next 25 T cell receptor beta chains were all read from a single sample in a study of blood T cells in healthy people across ages. Together with a sample-barcoded 5' primer, a J-beta primer mix was included in a second PCR lasting about 6 to 11 cycles. TCRdb reanalysed the 5' RACE reads using MiXCR and keeps one entry per CDR3 protein. This table has fewer than 1,000,000 distinct CDR3 sequences, under 55% appearing once. What was sequenced was blood. The origin of the receptors is a man in his sixties in good health.

This chain joins TRBV30 and TRBJ2-1; 7 bases are shared with TRBD1. Per germline, CDR1 GTSNPN and CDR2 SVGIG (reference sequence). This CDR3 region has 15 residues. Trimming took 3 bases from V and 0 from J; bases not matched to a gene: 5. The CDR3 DNA follows: TGTGCCTGGAGGGAGACAGGGAGCTCCTACAATGAGCAGTTCTTC. Translation: CAWRETGSSYNEQFF.

On this clonotype: Possible read error: a much larger clone is one base away. The chain couples TRBV29-1 to TRBJ2-1; tentatively, D is TRBD2 (6 bases). The CDR3 totals 12 residues. V lost 4 bases to trimming and J lost 8 bases, with 12 bases between them. The germline gives CDR1 SQVTM, CDR2 ANQGSEA. CDR3 DNA sequence: TGCAGCGTTGGGAAGGCGGGGCATGAGCAGTTCTTC. Amino acid sequence: CSVGKAGHEQFF.

V is TRBV7-2 and J is TRBJ2-7; 11 positions agree with TRBD2. The CDR3 loop spans 15 amino acids. The germline V gene encodes CDR1 SGHTA and CDR2 FQGNSA. V lost 5 bases, J lost 2 bases, and 5 bases stayed unmatched. The CDR3 loop is CASSPGLAETYEQYF. CDR3 nucleotides: TGTGCCAGCAGCCCGGGACTAGCGGAAACCTACGAGCAGTACTTC.

This clonotype came up a few times. The J gene is TRBJ1-2, the V gene TRBV7-2; tentatively, D is TRBD1 (6 bases). V lost 5 bases and J 0 bases, leaving 10 bases between the germline ends. The CDR3 has 14 amino acids. Per germline, CDR1 SGHTA and CDR2 FQGNSA. CDR3 nucleotide sequence: TGTGCCAGCAGCAAACAGGGTGCTAACTATGGCTACACCTTC. Translation: CASSKQGANYGYTF.

A few counts support this clonotype. The chain uses TRBV5-1 and TRBJ1-1, with 8 bases lining up with TRBD1. Unmatched junction bases numbered 6, after V lost 0 bases and J lost 8 bases. Germline V gene lookup returns CDR1 SGHRS and CDR2 YFSETQ. The CDR3 has 14 residues. The CDR3 DNA reads as TGCGCCAGCAGCTTGGACAGGGGGGCCATCGAAGCTTTCTTT. It translates to CASSLDRGAIEAFF.

The V gene is TRBV4-1, the J gene TRBJ1-2; no clear D gene. CDR3 length equals 15 residues. CDR1 is MGHRA and CDR2 is YSYEKL in the germline V gene. V dropped 1 base and J dropped 7 bases, with 16 bases sitting between them. For the CDR3, the DNA is TGCGCCAGCAGCCAAGGTGAGAGGAGCGTAGGTGGCTACACCTTC. Translated: CASSQGERSVGGYTF.

V is TRBV29-1 and J is TRBJ1-1; TRBD1 matches 7 bases. Germline-derived CDR1 and CDR2 are SQVTM and ANQGSEA. V was pared by 5 bases and J by 3 bases, with 6 bases of the junction left unmatched. CDR3 length equals 13 residues. The CDR3 loop reads CSVRTGGDTEAFF. The CDR3 region has the DNA TGCAGCGTTCGGACAGGAGGGGACACTGAAGCTTTCTTT.

This clonotype was seen once. The chain employs TRBV6-2 or TRBV6-3 and TRBJ2-1; D is perhaps TRBD1 or TRBD2 (5 bases each). The J call may be in error: the DNA end matches TRBJ2-7 better. The germline gives CDR1 MNHEY, CDR2 SVGEGT. This CDR3 spans 15 amino acids. The CDR3 loop is CASIQDSNGRNEQYF. The DNA for the CDR3 is TGTGCCAGCATTCAAGACAGCAATGGGAGAAATGAGCAGTACTTC.

Turning to this clonotype: An end of the junction differs from the germline gene, which may be a read error. The J gene is TRBJ2-7, the V gene TRBV4-3; D possibly uses TRBD1 or TRBD2 (5 bases each). Germline V CDR1 and CDR2: LGHNA, YSLEER. CDR3 length: 15 amino acids. CDR3 DNA sequence: TGCGCCAACAGCCAAGATGCCAGGGAGTGGAACGAGCAGTACTTC. Translation gives CANSQDAREWNEQYF.

Many counts were recorded for this clonotype. The J gene is TRBJ2-7, the V gene TRBV7-2, with TRBD1 identical over 7 bases. V shed 6 bases and J 1 base; nucleotides not matched to a gene: 9. Germline lookup yields CDR1 SGHTA and CDR2 FQGNSA. This CDR3 has 15 amino acids. CDR3 amino acids: CASRLGTVGSYEQYF. The CDR3 DNA reads TGTGCCAGCAGACTGGGGACAGTTGGATCCTACGAGCAGTACTTC.

Only a few counts were recorded for this clonotype. The chain uses TRBV7-2 and TRBJ2-5; D remains unclear. Trimming took 5 bases from V and 3 from J, leaving 10 bases between them. Germline CDR1 is SGHTA and CDR2 is FQGNSA. This CDR3 has 13 amino acids. This chain's CDR3 is CASSLRRKETQYF. As DNA, the CDR3 is TGTGCCAGCAGCCTCCGACGCAAAGAGACCCAGTACTTC.

The chain couples TRBV2 to TRBJ1-5, with D uncertain. The germline gives CDR1 SNHLY, CDR2 FYNNEI. There are 12 residues in the CDR3. Trimming cost V 7 bases and J 5 bases, with 9 bases left between them. This CDR3 is CASNSPHQPQHF. The CDR3 DNA is TGTGCCAGCAATAGTCCCCATCAGCCCCAGCATTTT.

The gene calls are TRBV20-1 and TRBJ2-1, with a weak D call TRBD2 (6 bases). V lost 5 bases and J 0 bases, leaving 17 bases between the germline ends. Looked up from germline, CDR1 is DFQATT and CDR2 is SNEGSKA (reference sequence). The CDR3 totals 16 residues. The chain's CDR3 is CSAPPRGGDSYNEQFF. In DNA, the CDR3 is TGCAGTGCTCCCCCCCGGGGAGGTGACTCCTACAATGAGCAGTTCTTC.

The chain combines TRBV6-2 or TRBV6-3 with TRBJ1-1, with 9 positions matching TRBD1. The V gene end was trimmed by 5 bases and the J gene end by 1 base; junction bases not matched to a gene: 11. The germline V gene has CDR1 MNHEY and CDR2 SVGEGT. There are 17 residues in the CDR3. CDR3 coding DNA: TGTGCCAGCAGTATACTTCCGGGACAGGGATGGAACACTGAAGCTTTCTTT. Amino acid sequence: CASSILPGQGWNTEAFF.

The chain recombines TRBV12-3 or TRBV12-4 with TRBJ2-7; 11 nucleotides agree with TRBD1. The CDR3 runs to 16 residues. V gave up 3 bases and J gave up 2 bases; unmatched junction bases: 6. The CDR3 here is CASSFGTGQGAYEQYF. For the CDR3, the DNA is TGTGCCAGCAGTTTTGGTACGGGACAGGGGGCCTACGAGCAGTACTTC.

V usage is TRBV7-2 and J usage is TRBJ2-6; D is unclear. With 4 bases removed from V and 1 base from J, the gap between germline ends came to 14 bases. This CDR3 has 17 amino acids. Germline loops: CDR1 SGHTA, CDR2 FQGNSA. The CDR3 spells CASSSTGPWSGANVLTF. The CDR3 nucleotides read TGTGCCAGCAGCTCCACGGGCCCCTGGTCTGGGGCCAACGTCCTGACTTTC.

The sample holds many counts of this clonotype. The chain has TRBV7-9 and TRBJ2-5; D is possibly TRBD2 (5 bases). V was shortened by 5 bases and J by 3 bases, with 19 bases between the two germline ends. Per germline, CDR1 SEHNR and CDR2 FQNEAQ (reference sequence). This CDR3 comprises 16 residues. CDR3 sequence: CASSAALGEGEETQYF. The CDR3 DNA reads TGTGCCAGCAGCGCAGCCCTAGGCGAGGGAGAAGAGACCCAGTACTTC. The whole variable domain, remainder taken from reference TRBV7-9 and TRBJ2-5, is DTGVSQNPRHKITKRGQNVTFRCDPISEHNRLYWYRQTLGQGPEFLTYFQNEAQLEKSRLLSDRFSAERPKGSFSTLEIQRTEQGDSAMYLCASSAALGEGEETQYFGPGTRLLVL.

With regard to this clonotype: A much larger clonotype is one base distant, so this may be a read error. The V call is TRBV27, the J call TRBJ1-2, with 8 bases aligning to TRBD1. The CDR3 covers 13 residues. Germline V gene data show CDR1 as MNHEY and CDR2 as SMNVEV (reference sequence). CDR3 region: CAGSRQGRNGYTF. The CDR3 DNA follows: TGTGCCGGCAGCAGACAGGGGCGGAATGGCTACACCTTC.

This clonotype was observed a handful of times. This sequence joins TRBV20-1 and TRBJ2-5, with a possible D match to TRBD1 (7 bases). The CDR3 runs 15 residues. Trimming removed 0 bases from V and 5 bases from J, with 16 bases in between. Germline V gene lookup returns CDR1 DFQATT and CDR2 SNEGSKA (reference sequence). In nucleotides, the CDR3 is TGCAGTGCTAGAGAGAGCAGGGGGGCCCTGGAGACCCAGTACTTC. Encoded protein: CSARESRGALETQYF.

Turning to this clonotype: A clone one base away is much larger, so this may be a read error. The chain employs TRBV7-2 and TRBJ2-3; D is perhaps TRBD2 (6 bases). The CDR3 runs to 14 residues. CDR1 is SGHTA and CDR2 is FQGNSA in the germline V gene. CDR3: CASSLATSQDAQYF. CDR3 nucleotide sequence: TGTGCCAGCAGCTTAGCCACTAGCCAAGATGCGCAGTATTTT.

This sequence joins TRBV18 and TRBJ1-2; D unresolved. Deletions cut 3 bases from V and 0 bases from J, with 11 bases between. The CDR3 consists of 15 residues. Germline V gene data show CDR1 as KGHSH and CDR2 as LQKENI. The CDR3 reads CASSPPAAPNYGYTF. The CDR3 nucleotides are TGTGCCAGCTCACCGCCGGCAGCCCCTAACTATGGCTACACCTTC.

The chain is built from TRBV20-1 and TRBJ2-7, with 13 bases that match TRBD2. From germline, CDR1 is DFQATT and CDR2 SNEGSKA (reference sequence). Trimming cost V 4 bases and J 5 bases; bases outside gene matches: 11. The CDR3 contains 16 residues. This CDR3 reads CSATFETSGGTHEQYF. The CDR3 region has the DNA TGCAGTGCTACTTTCGAGACTAGCGGGGGGACGCACGAGCAGTACTTC.

The gene calls are TRBV7-2 and TRBJ2-4; 7 bases are shared with TRBD1. This CDR3 has 16 amino acids. V shed 4 bases, J shed 13 bases, and the junction held 19 bases outside the gene matches. The germline CDR1 and CDR2 sequences are SGHTA and FQGNSA. The CDR3 DNA sequence: TGTGCCAGCAGCTCACGGGGCGTTTTAACAGGGGAAGCACAGTACTTC. This gives the protein CASSSRGVLTGEAQYF. Drawing the rest from reference TRBV7-2 and TRBJ2-4, the complete variable domain is GAGVSQSPSNKVTEKGKDVELRCDPISGHTALYWYRQSLGQGLEFLIYFQGNSAPDKSGLPSDRFSAERTGGSVSTLTIQRTQQEDSAVYLCASSSRGVLTGEAQYFGAGTRLSVL.

J is TRBJ2-5 and V is TRBV20-1; 10 nucleotides align to TRBD2. With 3 bases clipped from V and 4 bases from J, the junction kept 14 bases outside the gene matches. CDR1 DFQATT and CDR2 SNEGSKA come from the germline V gene (reference sequence). This CDR3 has 17 amino acids. The DNA of the CDR3 is TGCAGTGCTAGCCTCCAACTAGCGGGGCAAAAGAGAGAGACCCAGTACTTC. The encoded protein is CSASLQLAGQKRETQYF.

This clonotype showed up just a few times. This chain uses TRBV27 with TRBJ2-4, with D unresolved. The J call could be wrong; TRBJ2-5 is a better fit for the DNA end. This CDR3 spans 14 amino acids. Germline CDR1 and CDR2: MNHEY and SMNVEV (reference sequence). The CDR3 sequence is CASKPKGSAATQYF. The CDR3 region has the DNA TGTGCCAGTAAACCAAAAGGGTCTGCGGCGACCCAGTACTTC.